This T cell receptor (beta chain) was captured by sequencing in a study of blood T cell repertoires in COVID-19. Background on the study: PBMCs, B-cell-depleted T cells, or T cells were the source of the cDNA or gDNA that made up the material.

Comment on this clone: Other DNA sequences in the same sample also yield this CDR3.

The CDR3 contains 12 residues. V dropped 5 bases and J dropped 4 bases, with 6 bases sitting between them. Germline assignment: CDR1 MDHEN and CDR2 SYDVKM. Original analysis: It was from reference gene primer amplification that nucleated cell counts were estimated. Sequencing was performed with immunoSEQ multiplex PCR; in TCRdb, only in-frame clones are kept and a portion is missing. V and J calls and clone size are as listed in that table; D and trimming were resolved from the DNA. This sample carries 400,000 or so clones, roughly 86% of them seen once, and the ten largest clones take less than 3.5%.

Input material: peripheral blood. The receptor was derived from a human donor in a cohort sampled during active COVID-19. The chain uses TRBV28 and TRBJ1-5, with D uncertain. The CDR3 loop reads CASSLPNQPQHF. CDR3 in DNA: TGTGCCAGCAGTCTACCTAATCAGCCCCAGCATTTT.